These 18 T cell receptor beta chains were all obtained from the same sample, sequenced in a study of cytomegalovirus exposure and HLA in healthy donors. The PCR ran on 60 Vbeta and 13 Jbeta primers. The protocol was immunoSEQ multiplex PCR, while the TCRdb copy is restricted to in-frame clones and leaves out a portion. This repertoire shows 120,000 to 150,000 clones, around 80% found once; its top ten account for approximately 4%. The sample was PBMCs. The receptor source for this set is a woman between 40 and 50 years old in good health and CMV-seropositive.

The chain links TRBV7-6 to TRBJ2-5, with 8 positions matching TRBD2. CDR1 SGHVS and CDR2 FNYEAQ come from the germline V gene. The J segment lost 5 bases and the V segment lost 1 base, leaving 6 bases of the junction unmatched. The CDR3 length is 15 residues. The CDR3 sequence: CASSLVAGGKETQYF. CDR3 sequence (DNA): TGTGCCAGCAGCTTAGTCGCGGGAGGAAAGGAGACCCAGTACTTC.

The chain recombines TRBV28 with TRBJ2-2; the match to TRBD1 covers 8 bases. V lost 6 bases to trimming and J lost 6 bases; unmatched junction nucleotides: 6. This CDR3 is built from 14 residues. Germline loops: CDR1 MDHEN, CDR2 SYDVKM. In nucleotides, the CDR3 is TGTGCCAGCAGGGAAGACAGGGGCGCCGGGGAGCTGTTTTTT. Translating gives CASREDRGAGELFF.

The rearrangement joins TRBV7-6 to TRBJ2-5; 11 positions match TRBD2. Trimming removed 3 bases from V and 4 bases from J; junction bases left unmatched: 4. Germline V gives CDR1 SGHVS, CDR2 FNYEAQ. The CDR3 extends over 15 amino acids. The CDR3: CASSLLAGGGETQYF. The CDR3 region has the DNA TGTGCCAGCAGCTTGCTAGCGGGAGGAGGAGAGACCCAGTACTTC.

This clone has more than one count but fewer than ten. This rearrangement joins TRBV30 to TRBJ1-5, with D hard to call. The ends were cut back, 0 bases at V and 0 bases at J, with 9 bases in the middle. This CDR3 is 15 amino acids long. Germline V CDR1 and CDR2: GTSNPN, SVGIG (reference sequence). DNA of the CDR3: TGTGCCTGGAGTGTCGGAGGAAATAGCAATCAGCCCCAGCATTTT. This codes for CAWSVGGNSNQPQHF.

The CDR3 region is CASSKGTDNSPLHF. Written as DNA, the CDR3 is TGTGCCAGTAGTAAAGGGACTGATAATTCACCCCTCCACTTT. The chain has TRBV19 and TRBJ1-6; possibly TRBD1 for D (5 bases). V lost 4 bases to trimming and J lost 5 bases, with 9 bases between them. Germline V gene data show CDR1 as LNHDA and CDR2 as SQIVND (reference sequence). The CDR3 is 14 residues long.

Only one count was recorded for this clone. The missing conserved phenylalanine or tryptophan at the end of this CDR3 makes a read error likely. This chain connects TRBV27 to TRBJ1-5; the D is unclear. V gave up 4 bases and J gave up 7 bases, with 11 bases separating them. Germline values: CDR1 MNHEY, CDR2 SMNVEV (reference sequence). The CDR3 covers 13 residues. In DNA, the CDR3 is TGTGCCAGCAGTTGGGAGGGTAGCCAGCCCCAGCATCTT. Translated: CASSWEGSQPQHL.

The chain links TRBV27 to TRBJ2-7; perhaps TRBD2 as D (5 bases). The germline gives CDR1 MNHEY, CDR2 SMNVEV (reference sequence). The CDR3 contains 13 residues. Trimming cost V 2 bases and J 4 bases, with 9 bases left between them. The CDR3 nucleotides read TGTGCCAGCAGTTTAGGAGCGGCTTACGAGCAGTACTTC. This gives the protein CASSLGAAYEQYF.

The chain employs TRBV29-1 and TRBJ1-2; maybe TRBD1 (6 bases). The V gene lost 5 bases and the J gene lost 2 bases, with 18 bases spanning the gap. CDR1 is SQVTM, CDR2 ANQGSEA, per germline. The CDR3 runs 15 residues. CDR3 nucleotides: TGCAGCGTTACAGGCCGGGACACGATGAACTATGGCTACACCTTC. Its protein is CSVTGRDTMNYGYTF.

This clone has a single count. The gene calls are TRBV19 and TRBJ1-5; D gene unclear. The CDR3 has 16 residues. V lost 4 bases and J lost 4, with 17 bases in between. CDR1 is LNHDA, CDR2 SQIVND, per germline (reference sequence). CDR3 sequence reads: CASSTPPSVKNQPQHF. CDR3 sequence (DNA): TGTGCCAGTAGTACCCCCCCCAGCGTAAAGAATCAGCCCCAGCATTTT.

V and J are TRBV6-5 and TRBJ2-7; maybe TRBD1 (6 bases). There are 12 residues in the CDR3. Per germline, CDR1 MNHEY and CDR2 SVGAGI. Trimming stripped 4 bases from V and 6 bases from J, with 10 bases between. The CDR3 is CASSSQGTEQYF. CDR3 coding DNA: TGTGCCAGCAGTTCCCAGGGGACCGAGCAGTACTTC.

The CDR3 sequence: CASSYPRDRGNGELFF. The CDR3 DNA is TGTGCCAGCAGTTACCCCCGGGACAGGGGAAACGGGGAGCTGTTTTTT. The chain uses TRBV6-5 and TRBJ2-2; 10 bases are a match to TRBD1. Germline-derived CDR1 and CDR2 are MNHEY and SVGAGI. The CDR3 length is 16 residues. Trimming at V came to 2 bases and at J to 7 bases, leaving 7 bases not matched to a gene.

The chain joins TRBV9 to TRBJ2-5, with TRBD2 as a possible D gene (7 bases). Trimming removed 3 bases at V and 5 bases at J, with 11 bases between. The CDR3 runs 13 residues. Germline V lookup: CDR1 SGDLS, CDR2 YYNGEE. CDR3 residues: CASSARGGETQYF. The CDR3 nucleotides are TGTGCCAGCAGCGCAAGGGGGGGGGAGACCCAGTACTTC.

The chain carries TRBV29-1 and TRBJ2-5; TRBD1 agrees at 7 bases. Looked up from germline, CDR1 is SQVTM and CDR2 is ANQGSEA. The CDR3 has 14 amino acids. The trim removed 2 bases at V and 4 bases at J, leaving 7 bases unmatched. The CDR3 sequence: CSVEPRGSPETQYF. As DNA, the CDR3 is TGCAGCGTTGAACCCAGGGGGTCCCCAGAGACCCAGTACTTC.

This clone was counted a few times. This sequence joins TRBV7-3 and TRBJ2-2; D may be TRBD1 (5 bases). The CDR3 runs 14 residues. Germline CDR1 is SGHTA and CDR2 is FQGTGA. V lost 5 bases and J lost 2, with 9 bases in between. This chain's CDR3 is CASSMTVNTGELFF. CDR3 nucleotide sequence: TGTGCCAGCAGCATGACAGTAAACACCGGGGAGCTGTTTTTT.

The chain has TRBV28 and TRBJ1-5; possible D gene TRBD1, 6 bases. The V gene lost 6 bases and the J gene lost 3 bases, with 9 bases spanning the gap. This CDR3 contains 13 residues. Germline V lookup: CDR1 MDHEN, CDR2 SYDVKM. The CDR3 sequence: CASSTGNNQPQHF. The CDR3 DNA follows: TGTGCCAGCAGCACAGGGAACAATCAGCCCCAGCATTTT.

V gene TRBV18 combines with J gene TRBJ2-3; D may be TRBD1 (6 bases). Germline V gene lookup returns CDR1 KGHSH and CDR2 LQKENI. The CDR3 totals 17 residues. Deletions cut 2 bases from V and 0 bases from J, with 15 bases between. CDR3 sequence: CASSPSIRQDSTDTQYF. The CDR3 DNA reads TGTGCCAGCTCACCAAGCATCCGACAGGATAGCACAGATACGCAGTATTTT.

The chain is built from TRBV28 and TRBJ2-1; D might be TRBD2 (5 bases). This CDR3 comprises 16 residues. CDR1 MDHEN and CDR2 SYDVKM come from the germline V gene. Trimming took off 6 bases at V and 9 bases at J, with 24 bases between the two ends. The CDR3 coding sequence is TGTGCCAGCAGCTCCGCGGGTAGCTGGCCGACGGTTGAGCAGTTCTTC. It encodes CASSSAGSWPTVEQFF.

The chain couples TRBV6-5 to TRBJ2-5; maybe TRBD1 (6 bases). With 6 bases removed from V and 5 bases from J, the gap between germline ends came to 7 bases. CDR1 is MNHEY and CDR2 is SVGAGI in the germline V gene. The CDR3 runs 11 residues. This chain's CDR3 is CASRQGETQYF. CDR3 coding DNA: TGTGCCAGCAGGCAGGGGGAGACCCAGTACTTC.